This T cell receptor (beta chain) was documented in a study of CD8+CD57+ T cells in acquired aplastic anemia. Study-wide points: Patients showed no significant difference from controls in CD8+ Simpson's diversity.

Genomic DNA templated the TCR beta VDJ and CDR3 profiling. TCRdb reanalysed the reads using MiXCR and keeps one entry per CDR3 protein. The table shows under 150,000 distinct CDR3 sequences, with 40% occurring only once. V was trimmed by 0 bases and J by 7 bases, leaving 7 bases between them. Germline V gene data show CDR1 as WSHSY and CDR2 as SAAADI. The CDR3 loop spans 13 amino acids. On this clonotype itself: Its matching antigen is unknown.

For sequencing, patients were chosen who had shown expansion of CD8+CD57+ cells by flow cytometry. The sample comprised sorted CD4+, CD8+, or CD8+CD57+ T cells (not recorded which) from PBMCs. V usage is TRBV10-2 and J usage is TRBJ1-5; D gene ambiguous. The sequence was obtained from a human donor with aplastic anemia. The CDR3 DNA reads as TGCGCCAGCAGTGAGTCAGGAAACCAGCCCCAGCATTTT. Protein sequence: CASSESGNQPQHF.